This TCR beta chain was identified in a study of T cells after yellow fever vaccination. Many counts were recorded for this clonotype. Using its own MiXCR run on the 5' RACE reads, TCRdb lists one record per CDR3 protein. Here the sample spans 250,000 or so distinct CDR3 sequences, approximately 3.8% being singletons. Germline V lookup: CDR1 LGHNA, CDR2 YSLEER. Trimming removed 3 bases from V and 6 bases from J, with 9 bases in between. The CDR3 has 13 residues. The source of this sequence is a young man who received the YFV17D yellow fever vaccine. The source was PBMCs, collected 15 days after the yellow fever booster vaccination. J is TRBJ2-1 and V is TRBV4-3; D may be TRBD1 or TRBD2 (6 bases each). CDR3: CASSHRGANEQFF. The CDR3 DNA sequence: TGCGCCAGCAGCCATAGGGGGGCCAATGAGCAGTTCTTC.